These 9 T cell receptor beta chains originate from one sample sequenced in a study of blood T cell repertoires in COVID-19 (TCRdb year 2020). Library generation was performed with the immunoSEQ multiplex PCR assay. This is the immuneACCESS table as TCRdb keeps it, with only in-frame sequences that have V and J called. A part of the clones is gone; compared with another copy, unresolved V genes explain less than half, and the rest is unexplained. The sample contains fewer than 350,000 clones, 80% to 95% of them found a single time. Of the sample, 6.8% falls within the top ten clones. The sample was peripheral blood. The source is a woman aged 25-40 years with COVID-19, enrolled during active disease.

The rearrangement links TRBV2 to TRBJ2-7; 9 bases line up with TRBD1. The J segment lost 1 base and the V segment lost 7 bases, leaving 11 bases of the junction unmatched. The CDR3 consists of 16 residues. CDR1 is SNHLY and CDR2 is FYNNEI in the germline V gene. CDR3 in DNA: TGTGCCAGCACGGGGGGCGGGACAGGGAGGTCCTACGAGCAGTACTTC. Translation gives CASTGGGTGRSYEQYF. Together with reference TRBV2 and TRBJ2-7, the CDR3 gives the full variable domain: EPEVTQTPSHQVTQMGQEVILRCVPISNHLYFYWYRQILGQKVEFLVSFYNNEISEKSEIFDDQFSVERPDGSNFTLKIRSTKLEDSAMYFCASTGGGTGRSYEQYFGPGTRLTVT.

The chain uses TRBV5-6 and TRBJ1-5; D unresolved. V lost 4 bases and J 5 bases, leaving 16 bases between the germline ends. This CDR3 region has 15 residues. Germline CDR1 SGHDT, CDR2 YYEEEE. CDR3 residues: CASSPGPGMHQPQHF. The CDR3 bases are TGTGCCAGCAGCCCGGGTCCGGGGATGCATCAGCCCCAGCATTTT.

The chain employs TRBV28 and TRBJ1-4; 7 positions match TRBD1. CDR3 size: 14 residues. The junction had 4 bases not matched to a gene; V was cut back by 3 bases and J by 6 bases. CDR1 MDHEN and CDR2 SYDVKM come from the germline V gene. The CDR3 loop is CASSFIRGDEKLFF. In DNA form, the CDR3 reads TGTGCCAGCAGTTTCATCAGGGGGGATGAAAAACTGTTTTTT.

The chain uses TRBV14 and TRBJ2-1; possibly TRBD1 for D (7 bases). CDR1 SGHDN and CDR2 FVKESK come from the germline V gene. This CDR3 spans 14 amino acids. V was shortened by 4 bases and J by 4 bases, with 11 bases between the two germline ends. The CDR3 protein is CASSPRDSYNEQFF. In DNA form, the CDR3 reads TGTGCCAGCAGCCCGCGGGACAGTTACAATGAGCAGTTCTTC.

The chain carries TRBV6-2 or TRBV6-3 and TRBJ2-5; no firm D call. The germline gives CDR1 MNHEY, CDR2 SVGEGT. V lost 5 bases to trimming and J lost 3 bases, with 4 bases between them. The CDR3 runs to 11 residues. In nucleotides, the CDR3 is TGTGCCAGCAGTATAGAAGAGACCCAGTACTTC. Protein sequence: CASSIEETQYF.

CDR3 DNA sequence: TGTGCCAGCAGCGTGCTAGCGGGACGGGACGAGCAGTACTTC. Amino acids: CASSVLAGRDEQYF. V usage is TRBV11-2 and J usage is TRBJ2-7; 9 nucleotides line up with TRBD2. Trimming cost V 5 bases and J 5 bases; bases outside gene matches: 7. Per germline, CDR1 SGHAT and CDR2 FQNNGV. This CDR3 has 14 amino acids.

The CDR3 DNA follows: TGTGCCAGCAAGCACCGGAGAGACAATGAGCAGTTCTTC. This translates into CASKHRRDNEQFF. V and J are TRBV2 and TRBJ2-1; D is uncertain. This CDR3 has 13 residues. V was cut by 7 bases and J by 5 bases, with 12 bases left in between. Germline-derived CDR1 and CDR2 are SNHLY and FYNNEI.

The chain recombines TRBV6-6 with TRBJ2-1; D remains unclear. V lost 5 bases to trimming and J lost 7 bases, with 6 bases between them. CDR1 and CDR2 from the germline V gene are MNHNY and SVGAGI (reference sequence). CDR3 length equals 11 residues. CDR3 amino acids: CASSRRNEQFF. In nucleotides, the CDR3 is TGTGCCAGCAGTAGGCGGAATGAGCAGTTCTTC.

This clone came up once. One end of the junction varies from germline; a read error may be responsible. The CDR3 reads CASSSEQGQGANEQYF. CDR3 bases: TGTGCTAGCAGCTCAGAGCAAGGACAGGGGGCCAACGAGCAGTACTTC. The gene calls are TRBV7-7 and TRBJ2-7; 11 bases line up with TRBD1. Germline CDR1 SSHAT, CDR2 FNYEAQ (reference sequence). The CDR3 spans 16 residues. Variable domain in full (rest from reference TRBV7-7 and TRBJ2-7): GAGVSQSPRYKVTKRGQDVTLRCDPISSHATLYWYQQALGQGPEFLTYFNYEAQPDKSGLPSDRFSAERPEGSISTLTIQRTEQRDSAMYRCASSSEQGQGANEQYFGPGTRLTVT.